These T cell receptor beta chains were read from a single sample in a study of T cells in Graves' hyperthyroidism and ophthalmopathy. TCRdb reprocessed the multiplex PCR reads via MiXCR and lists one record per CDR3 protein. Counted here are 500,000 to 750,000 distinct CDR3 sequences, about a sixth occurring once; the ten biggest clones make up roughly 7.3%. The sequenced sample was blood. The receptors originated from a woman aged 25 to 39 with Graves' hyperthyroidism. Each CDR3 is given without its conserved first and last residue. Each record gives: CDR3 length, V gene, D gene, J gene, CDR3 protein. D genes are given only for firm matches.

13	TRBV4-1	TRBD2	TRBJ2-2	ASSQGLADTGELF
10	TRBV12-3/TRBV12-4	.	TRBJ2-3	ASRIQGFAQY
13	TRBV3-1	.	.	ASSGWETSLYEQF
15	TRBV7-2	TRBD2	TRBJ2-7	ASSLRGATSGRGEQY
13	TRBV12-3/TRBV12-4	.	TRBJ2-5	ASSFLEAYQETQY
11	TRBV20-1	.	TRBJ1-1	SVHPTVNTEAF
13	TRBV4-3	.	TRBJ1-5	ASSQGVGPNQPQH
11	TRBV30	TRBD1	TRBJ1-2	AWNRDSDYGYT
13	TRBV10-3	.	TRBJ1-5	AISESGTEYQPQH
13	TRBV6-1	TRBD1	TRBJ1-2	ASRGYQGDNYGYT
14	TRBV6-1	TRBD1	TRBJ2-1	ASVIQPGQSYNEQF
12	TRBV7-9	.	TRBJ2-6	ASPLGSGANVLT
15	TRBV27	.	TRBJ1-5	ASSLRSQRYSNQPQH
15	TRBV6-5	.	TRBJ1-6	ASSYSGSTLDNSPLH
11	TRBV25-1	.	TRBJ1-1	ASSEYDDSEAF
11	TRBV2	TRBD1	TRBJ1-2	ASRETGIYGYT
13	TRBV25-1	TRBD1	TRBJ1-1	ASSGSGTGLDEAF
13	TRBV11-2	TRBD1	TRBJ2-4	ASSSIGQGKNIQY
15	TRBV5-1	.	TRBJ2-7	ASSFIGEGRSTYEQY
12	TRBV19	.	TRBJ2-7	ASSNSMGSNEQY
14	TRBV7-9	.	TRBJ1-1	ASSLVTGRGNTEAF
12	TRBV3-1	.	TRBJ2-1	ASSQGAGGNEQF
11	TRBV28	.	TRBJ2-7	ASSLPYIYEQY
13	TRBV5-6	TRBD2	TRBJ2-1	ASSLEASGGNEQF
16	TRBV24-1	TRBD2	TRBJ2-1	ASSPGTSGRVSYSEQF
12	TRBV28	.	TRBJ1-1	ASSLRGEYTEAF
12	TRBV5-1	.	TRBJ2-2	ASSPQDITGELF
13	TRBV5-1	.	TRBJ1-2	ASSLAGREGYGYT
12	TRBV7-2	TRBD1	TRBJ1-5	ASSLVHRGQPQH
8	TRBV2	TRBD2	TRBJ2-7	ASTSGEQY
12	TRBV24-1	TRBD2	TRBJ2-1	ATSSSGADNEQF
14	TRBV4-2	TRBD2	TRBJ2-1	ASSLGTSGRANEQF
16	TRBV28	TRBD2	TRBJ2-2	ASSWEPAGGPDTGELF
10	TRBV27	.	TRBJ2-7	ASSLPQYEQY
13	TRBV12-3/TRBV12-4	.	TRBJ1-1	ASSLAHLQGTEAF
15	TRBV28	.	TRBJ2-2	ASSSTSWGVRTGELF
12	TRBV9	TRBD1	TRBJ2-5	ASSGTGGRVTQY
14	TRBV6-1	TRBD2	TRBJ2-3	ASSEGLAGVFDTQY
8	TRBV29-1	.	TRBJ2-7	SVGSDEQY
14	TRBV27	TRBD1	TRBJ1-2	ASSLDGQGWTYGYT
13	TRBV6-1	TRBD2	TRBJ2-2	ASRTSGSNTGELF
15	TRBV5-5	.	TRBJ2-7	ASSLAGGPYLPDEQY
13	TRBV7-2	.	TRBJ2-5	ASSSDYGLVETQY
12	TRBV20-1	.	TRBJ1-5	SARGGAGNQPQH
12	TRBV7-9	.	TRBJ2-7	ASSSRDQSYEQY
15	TRBV30	TRBD1	TRBJ1-1	AWSVMSNSHRGTEAF
12	TRBV20-1	TRBD2	TRBJ2-7	SARRLADPTKQY
13	TRBV20-1	TRBD2	TRBJ2-3	SARALAGATDTQY
9	TRBV2	.	TRBJ2-1	ASTGWDEQF